The rows below give T cell receptor beta chains drawn from one sample of a study of T-cell memory formation after mild COVID-19. MiXCR, run by TCRdb on the 5' RACE reads, gives a single entry per CDR3 protein. The sample contains under 200,000 distinct CDR3 sequences, roughly 13% of which appear only once. Sequences were obtained from PBMCs or a T cell subset sorted from them (not recorded which). Receptors were obtained from a man aged 18 to 29 who had mild COVID-19 (a few samples of this study predate the infection). Cell type and time point are not known. The CDR3 runs from the conserved cysteine through the conserved F or W. The D gene is left open where the match is weak. Rows may omit the clone size; those that give it use once, few, many or a size class.

d_gene	v_gene	j_gene	abundance	CDR3nt	CDR3aa
-	TRBV6-2/TRBV6-3	TRBJ2-7	-	TGTGCCAGCACCCCCACCAGCCCCTCCTACGAGCAGTACTTC	CASTPTSPSYEQYF
TRBD2	TRBV7-2	TRBJ2-3	many	TGTGCCAGCAGCTTTACTAGCGGTTCCACAGATACGCAGTATTTT	CASSFTSGSTDTQYF
-	TRBV6-1	TRBJ2-1	-	TGTGCCAGCAGTGCGAGGGACAACTACAATGAGCAGTTCTTC	CASSARDNYNEQFF
TRBD1	TRBV24-1	TRBJ2-3	few	TGTGCCACCAGTGATCGGACAGGTGGAGTCGATACGCAGTATTTT	CATSDRTGGVDTQYF
-	TRBV4-3	TRBJ2-6	-	TGCGCCAGCAGCCAAGGACTCACTGGGGCCAACGTCCTGACTTTC	CASSQGLTGANVLTF
TRBD1	TRBV29-1	TRBJ1-2	-	TGCAGCGTTGCCCCGGGACAGGGGGCCTATGGCTACACCTTC	CSVAPGQGAYGYTF
-	TRBV4-2	TRBJ1-5	-	TGTGCCAGCAGCCAAGACCCGAATAGCAATCAGCCCCAGCATTTT	CASSQDPNSNQPQHF
-	TRBV6-2/TRBV6-3	TRBJ2-1	-	TGTGCCAGCAGAACGACAGGATATGAGCAGTTCTTC	CASRTTGYEQFF
-	TRBV4-3	TRBJ1-3	-	TGCGCCAGCAGCCAAGGTCCGGGGATAGGAAACACCATATATTTT	CASSQGPGIGNTIYF
-	TRBV7-8	TRBJ2-6	few	TGTGCCAGCAGCCAAGGGAGATCTGGGGCCAACGTCCTGACTTTC	CASSQGRSGANVLTF
-	TRBV19	TRBJ1-1	few	TGTGCCAGTAGTATTGGGGCAGACACTGAAGCTTTCTTT	CASSIGADTEAFF
-	TRBV7-9	TRBJ2-1	-	TGTGCCAGCAGCTTAGCTGTGGGGGCGGGTGAGCAGTTCTTC	CASSLAVGAGEQFF
-	TRBV12-3/TRBV12-4	TRBJ1-5	-	TGTGCCAGCAGCTCAACAGGGTTAAATCAGCCCCAGCATTTT	CASSSTGLNQPQHF
TRBD1	TRBV5-1	TRBJ2-6	-	TGCGCCAGCGCATTAGACAGGGCTGGGGCCAACGTCCTGACTTTC	CASALDRAGANVLTF
-	TRBV5-1	TRBJ1-6	many	TGCGCCAGCAGCTTGGAAGGGTGGAATTCACCCCTCCACTTT	CASSLEGWNSPLHF
-	TRBV5-1	TRBJ2-1	-	TGCGCCAGCAGCCCCCGGGACAACCGGGGTGAGCAGTTCTTC	CASSPRDNRGEQFF
TRBD1	TRBV4-3	TRBJ1-1	few	TGCGCCAGCAGCCAAGACCGAGACAGGGCAGCTTTCTTT	CASSQDRDRAAFF
-	TRBV7-2	TRBJ1-5	few	TGTGCCAGCAGCCCCCATGACAGCTATAGCAATCAGCCCCAGCATTTT	CASSPHDSYSNQPQHF
TRBD2	TRBV12-3/TRBV12-4	TRBJ2-5	-	TGTGCCACCACGTTATCTCCTAGCGGGGGGAGAGAGACCCAGTACTTC	CATTLSPSGGRETQYF
-	TRBV10-3	TRBJ2-3	-	TGTGCCATCAACTCCCGGGGTGCAGCTAGCACAGATACGCAGTATTTT	CAINSRGAASTDTQYF
-	TRBV4-2	TRBJ2-2	many	TGTGCCAGCAGCCAAGTAGGGGACGAAACCGGGGAGCTGTTTTTT	CASSQVGDETGELFF
TRBD2	TRBV11-3	TRBJ2-1	few	TGTGCCAGCAGCTCAATTTCGGGACTAGCGGGCAATGAGCAGTTCTTC	CASSSISGLAGNEQFF
TRBD1	TRBV4-3	TRBJ1-2	-	TGCGCCAGCAGCCCGCGACAGGGGGTCTATGGCTACACCTTC	CASSPRQGVYGYTF
-	TRBV20-1	TRBJ2-1	few	TGCAGTGCTGGTTACAGGGACTCCTACAATGAGCAGTTCTTC	CSAGYRDSYNEQFF
-	TRBV4-1	TRBJ1-6	-	TGCGCCAGCAGCCAAGATCTCGAAGCTTCCCTCCACTTT	CASSQDLEASLHF
TRBD1	TRBV20-1	TRBJ2-3	few	TGCAGTGCCATAGACAGGGGTCTTCAAGATACGCAGTATTTT	CSAIDRGLQDTQYF
-	TRBV29-1	TRBJ1-1	-	TGCAGCGTGGACCGCTCGGGGCCTCAAGCTTTCTTT	CSVDRSGPQAFF
TRBD1	TRBV7-2	TRBJ1-5	-	TGTGCCAGCAGCTGGGGACAGGGGGCCTTTCAGCCCCAGCATTTT	CASSWGQGAFQPQHF
-	TRBV2	TRBJ1-5	few	TGTGCCAGCAGTTATAGGGCCGACCCGCAGCCCCAGCATTTT	CASSYRADPQPQHF
-	TRBV6-5	TRBJ1-1	few	TGTGCCAGCATCAACACGGGGGGCACTGAAGCTTTCTTT	CASINTGGTEAFF
-	TRBV6-2/TRBV6-3	TRBJ2-1	-	TGTGCCAGCCGAACCACCTCGGGCAATGAGCAGGTCTTC	CASRTTSGNEQVF
TRBD2	TRBV5-5	TRBJ2-3	-	TGTGCCAGCAGCTTTGGGACTAGCGACACAGATACGCAGTATTTT	CASSFGTSDTDTQYF
TRBD2	TRBV5-4	TRBJ2-3	many	TGTGCCAGCAGCAGACGGACTAGCGGGGAGGATACGCAGTATTTT	CASSRRTSGEDTQYF
TRBD2	TRBV5-1	TRBJ2-3	-	TGCGCCAGCAGCTTAGCGGGGGACACAGATACGCAGTATTTT	CASSLAGDTDTQYF
-	TRBV6-6	TRBJ2-7	few	TGTGCCAGCAGTTACTCGGCCAGGGAGGCCGAGCAGTACTTC	CASSYSAREAEQYF
-	TRBV5-1	TRBJ1-3	few	TGCGCCAGCAGTGTCACTGATGGAAACACCATATATTTT	CASSVTDGNTIYF
-	TRBV20-1	TRBJ2-1	many	TGCAGTGCTGAACTACAGGGTTTACACAATGAGCAGTTCTTC	CSAELQGLHNEQFF
-	TRBV12-3/TRBV12-4	TRBJ2-1	few	TGTGCCAGCACACGAACGGGCTGGGGCGGCATCAATGAGCAGTTCTTC	CASTRTGWGGINEQFF
-	TRBV5-1	TRBJ2-3	-	TGCGCCAGCAGCTCCGGGACCTTCGCAGATACGCAGTATTTT	CASSSGTFADTQYF
-	TRBV9	TRBJ2-5	few	TGTGCCAGCAGCGTAGGAGTACAGCACCAAGAGACCCAGTACTTC	CASSVGVQHQETQYF
-	TRBV3-1	TRBJ2-7	few	TGTGCCAGCAGCCACCGGACCGACGAGCAGTACTTC	CASSHRTDEQYF
TRBD2	TRBV9	TRBJ2-1	few	TGTGCCAGCAGCGCCGGGACTAGCGGGGTGGATGAGCAGTTCTTC	CASSAGTSGVDEQFF
-	TRBV7-8	TRBJ2-3	few	TGTGCCAGCAGCTCCGGGGTTGGGTCGAGCACAGATACGCAGTATTTT	CASSSGVGSSTDTQYF
-	TRBV5-1	TRBJ2-1	many	TGCGCCAGCAGCTTGGTGTTTGGCAATGAGCAGTTCTTC	CASSLVFGNEQFF
TRBD1	TRBV6-5	TRBJ1-6	-	TGTGCCAGCAGTAAGCCTCAGGACAGGGAGAATTCACCCCTCCACTTT	CASSKPQDRENSPLHF
-	TRBV5-4	TRBJ1-6	few	TGTGCCAGCAGCTTGAGTGGGGGCTACTATAATTCACCCCTCCACTTT	CASSLSGGYYNSPLHF
-	TRBV6-2/TRBV6-3	TRBJ1-5	-	TGTGCCAGCAGTTACGATGGATATCAGCCCCAGCATTTT	CASSYDGYQPQHF